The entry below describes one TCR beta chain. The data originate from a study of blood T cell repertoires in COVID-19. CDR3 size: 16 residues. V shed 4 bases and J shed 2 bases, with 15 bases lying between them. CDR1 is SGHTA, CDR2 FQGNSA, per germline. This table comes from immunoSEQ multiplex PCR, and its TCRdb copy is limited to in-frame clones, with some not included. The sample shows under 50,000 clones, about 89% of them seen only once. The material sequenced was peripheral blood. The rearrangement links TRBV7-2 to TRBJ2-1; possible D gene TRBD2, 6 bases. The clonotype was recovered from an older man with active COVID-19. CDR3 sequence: CASSSRGRDTYNEQFF. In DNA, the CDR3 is TGTGCCAGCAGCTCGCGGGGCAGGGATACCTACAATGAGCAGTTCTTC.